A selection of T cell receptor beta chains follows, all from one sample in a study of blood T cell repertoires in COVID-19. This table comes from immunoSEQ multiplex PCR, and its TCRdb copy is limited to in-frame clones, with some not included. In the table there are around 130,000 clones, roughly 84% of which are singletons. The sequenced sample consisted of peripheral blood. The receptors originated from a man aged 55 to 70 with acute or convalescent COVID-19. Each CDR3 is given with its conserved first and last residue. A D gene is named only where the DNA matches it firmly. Size is stated for part of the rows, as once, few or many counts, or as a class when the clone is expanded.

V gene	D gene	clone size	J gene	CDR3 DNA	CDR3 protein
TRBV7-2	NA	NA	TRBJ2-4	TGTGCCAGCAGCAGTAGTCTTTCAAACATTCAGTACTTC	CASSSSLSNIQYF
TRBV4-1	TRBD2	once	TRBJ2-1	TGCGCCAGCAGCTATGTTCCTAGCGGGAGCGCCGAGCAGTTCTTC	CASSYVPSGSAEQFF
TRBV6-5	NA	NA	TRBJ1-6	TGTGCCAGCAGAGATCTCAGGGCGCCCTATTCACCCCTCCACTTT	CASRDLRAPYSPLHF
TRBV24-1	NA	NA	TRBJ2-2	TGTGCCACCAGTGTTCAGGGGCTGTACACCGGGGAGCTGTTTTTT	CATSVQGLYTGELFF
TRBV25-1	NA	NA	TRBJ1-4	TGTGCCAGCAGTCGGACGGGGAGTGAAAAACTGTTTTTT	CASSRTGSEKLFF
TRBV2	TRBD1	NA	TRBJ2-1	TGTGCCAGCAGTCTAATCGGGACAGCGTCCTACAATGAGCAGTTCTTC	CASSLIGTASYNEQFF
TRBV19	NA	NA	TRBJ2-1	TGTGCCAGTAGCTTTGCCATTAGGGGCTCCTACAATGAGCAGTTCTTC	CASSFAIRGSYNEQFF
TRBV7-9	TRBD1	NA	TRBJ1-2	TGTGCCAGCAGCTTCCAGGGGGCTTTTGGCTACACCTTC	CASSFQGAFGYTF
TRBV5-4	NA	NA	TRBJ1-2	TGTGCCAGCAGCTTGGACAGGGATTATGGCTACACCTTC	CASSLDRDYGYTF
TRBV9	TRBD2	NA	TRBJ2-5	TGTGCCAGCAGCACCATAGCGGGACAAGAGACCCAGTACTTC	CASSTIAGQETQYF
TRBV10-3	NA	NA	TRBJ1-2	TGTGCCATCAGTGACTCCGACAAATACTATGGCTACACCTTC	CAISDSDKYYGYTF
TRBV7-3	NA	NA	TRBJ2-1	TGTGCCAGCAGCTTAACGTCCGCCAGGGATCATGAGCAGTTCTTC	CASSLTSARDHEQFF
TRBV27	TRBD2	NA	TRBJ2-7	TGTGCCAGCAGTTTACTCGGCGGGAGGGCTGAAGAGCAGTACTTC	CASSLLGGRAEEQYF
TRBV7-2	TRBD2	NA	TRBJ2-7	TGTGCCAGTGCGGCTAGCGGTTACGAGCAGTACTTC	CASAASGYEQYF
TRBV7-9	NA	NA	TRBJ2-6	TGTGCCAGCAGCTTAAATTCGGGATATACCTCTGGGGCCAACGTCCTGACTTTC	CASSLNSGYTSGANVLTF
TRBV7-8	TRBD1	NA	TRBJ1-1	TGTGCCAGCAGCCCCCGGGACAGGCGACGGGACACTGAAGCTTTCTTT	CASSPRDRRRDTEAFF
TRBV19	TRBD2	NA	TRBJ2-1	TGTGCCAGTAGTGCGCTTTTGGGGACTAGCAATAGGAATGAGCAGTTCTTC	CASSALLGTSNRNEQFF
TRBV5-1	TRBD2	NA	TRBJ2-4	TGCGCCAGCAGCTTGGTTTTTGCGGGAGTGAAAAACATTCAGTACTTC	CASSLVFAGVKNIQYF
TRBV19	TRBD1	NA	TRBJ2-1	TGTGCCAGTACCCCAGGACAGGGCTTGTTCAATGAGCAGTTCTTC	CASTPGQGLFNEQFF
TRBV6-1	TRBD1	NA	TRBJ2-2	TGTGCCAGCAGTGAAGGCAACAGGGGTAGAACCGGGGAGCTGTTTTTT	CASSEGNRGRTGELFF
TRBV6-1	NA	NA	TRBJ1-5	TGTGCCAGCAGTGAAATACAGACAGGCAATCAGCCCCAGCATTTT	CASSEIQTGNQPQHF
TRBV6-1	NA	NA	TRBJ2-1	TGTGCCAGCAGTGAAAGGAGGGGACAGAGCTCCTACAATGAGCAGTTCTTC	CASSERRGQSSYNEQFF